This T cell receptor beta chain derives from a study of CD8+CD57+ T cells in acquired aplastic anemia. The study's findings and limits: Between patients and controls, around 27 CD8+ CDR3 sequences were found in common.

A note on this clonotype: Its specificity is not known. The CDR3 does not end in the conserved phenylalanine or tryptophan, so this is likely a read error.

The CDR3 has 17 amino acids. V shed 5 bases, J shed 4 bases, and the junction held 16 bases outside the gene matches. Germline V gene sequence: CDR1 SEHNR, CDR2 FQNEAQ (reference sequence). Patients who underwent sequencing had shown CD8+CD57+ cell expansion by flow cytometry. Genomic DNA, serving as template, underwent TCR beta VDJ and CDR3 profiling. TCRdb independently ran MiXCR on the reads; one entry per CDR3 protein. The profile shows roughly 260,000 distinct CDR3 sequences, 45% to 50% of them singletons. The genes are TRBV7-9 and TRBJ2-7; 8 bases match TRBD2. This sequence was found in a human donor with aplastic anemia. The sequenced sample was sorted CD4+, CD8+, or CD8+CD57+ T cells (not recorded which) from PBMCs. This chain's CDR3 is CASSPPGGGSGSYEQYS. Here the CDR3 DNA reads TGTGCCAGCAGCCCACCTGGCGGCGGGAGCGGGAGTTACGAGCAGTACTCC.